Following are 30 T cell receptor beta chains from one sample sequenced in a study of T cells in localized non-small cell lung cancer. Sequencing was performed with immunoSEQ multiplex PCR; in TCRdb, only in-frame clones are kept and a portion is missing. This sample has 15,000 to 19,000 clones; about 87% occur once, and the top ten carry 27%. Sequenced here: peripheral blood mononuclear cells, sampled before any cancer treatment. The receptors stem from a male donor older than 55 with stage II lung adenocarcinoma.

This sequence joins TRBV6-1 and TRBJ2-1; D is uncertain. This CDR3 comprises 15 residues. Germline loops: CDR1 MNHNS, CDR2 SASEGT. Trimming removed 6 bases at V and 5 bases at J, with 17 bases between. CDR3 sequence reads: CASSPIGLNNNEQFF. The DNA for the CDR3 is TGTGCCAGCAGCCCGATCGGGTTGAACAACAATGAGCAGTTCTTC.

The chain couples TRBV5-1 to TRBJ1-1, with D unresolved. Trimming removed 2 bases at V and 3 bases at J, with 11 bases between. The germline V gene has CDR1 SGHRS and CDR2 YFSETQ. The CDR3 length is 14 residues. CDR3 sequence reads: CASSFLGYDTEAFF. CDR3 nucleotide sequence: TGCGCCAGCAGCTTTTTGGGTTATGACACTGAAGCTTTCTTT.

Only a few counts were recorded for this clone. This chain joins TRBV4-2 and TRBJ1-1; possible D gene TRBD1, 6 bases. There are 14 residues in the CDR3. Per the germline V gene, CDR1 is LGHNA and CDR2 is YNFKEQ. Trimming pared 5 bases from V and 0 bases from J, leaving 10 bases between. CDR3 DNA: TGTGCCAGCAGCAACGGACAGCTGAACACTGAAGCTTTCTTT. Translated: CASSNGQLNTEAFF.

This chain joins TRBV25-1 and TRBJ1-2; tentative D call: TRBD1 (6 bases). This CDR3 is 15 amino acids long. V was trimmed by 1 base and J by 3 bases, leaving 12 bases between them. Germline V gene lookup returns CDR1 MGHDK and CDR2 SYGVNS. The CDR3 nucleotides read TGTGCCAGCAGTGAATCCGGCGCAGGGGACTATGGCTACACCTTC. Amino acids: CASSESGAGDYGYTF.

This clone has only one observation. The chain employs TRBV6-1 and TRBJ2-1; no reliable D call. The germline V gene encodes CDR1 MNHNS and CDR2 SASEGT. Trimming took off 11 bases at V and 2 bases at J, with 13 bases between the two ends. The CDR3 extends over 13 amino acids. Written as DNA, the CDR3 is TGTGCCGGTGGTTACAGAACCTACAATGAGCAGTTCTTC. Its translation: CAGGYRTYNEQFF.

The V gene is TRBV5-1, the J gene TRBJ2-1, with 8 bases identical to TRBD2. Germline CDR1 is SGHRS and CDR2 is YFSETQ. The CDR3 consists of 16 residues. Unmatched junction bases numbered 11, after V lost 5 bases and J lost 4 bases. CDR3 protein: CASSTREPSGYNEQFF. Written as DNA, the CDR3 is TGCGCCAGCAGTACAAGGGAACCTAGCGGGTACAATGAGCAGTTCTTC. Full variable domain (remainder filled in from reference TRBV5-1 and TRBJ2-1): KAGVTQTPRYLIKTRGQQVTLSCSPISGHRSVSWYQQTPGQGLQFLFEYFSETQRNKGNFPGRFSGRQFSNSRSEMNVSTLELGDSALYLCASSTREPSGYNEQFFGPGTRLTVL.

V usage is TRBV7-9 and J usage is TRBJ2-2; 10 bases agree with TRBD2. Germline assignment: CDR1 SEHNR and CDR2 FQNEAQ (reference sequence). The CDR3 covers 16 residues. V was pared by 4 bases and J by 4 bases, with 6 bases of the junction left unmatched. Here the CDR3 reads CASSSSGRGSTGELFF. CDR3 coding DNA: TGTGCCAGCAGCTCGAGCGGGAGGGGAAGCACCGGGGAGCTGTTTTTT.

The chain uses TRBV20-1 and TRBJ2-1; unclear D gene. The CDR3 has 11 residues. Germline loops: CDR1 DFQATT, CDR2 SNEGSKA (reference sequence). V was shortened by 6 bases and J by 6 bases, with 9 bases between the two germline ends. Here the CDR3 DNA reads TGCAGTGCCGCCCCCCTCAATGAGCAGTTCTTC. Residues: CSAAPLNEQFF.

This clone was counted once. V gene TRBV19 combines with J gene TRBJ1-5; 7 nucleotides agree with TRBD1. CDR1 LNHDA and CDR2 SQIVND come from the germline V gene (reference sequence). This CDR3 is built from 15 residues. V gave up 1 base and J gave up 6 bases; unmatched junction bases: 6. CDR3 in amino acids: CASSIGVGGGQPQHF. Written as DNA, the CDR3 is TGTGCCAGTAGTATAGGGGTAGGGGGCGGTCAGCCCCAGCATTTT.

V usage is TRBV5-5 and J usage is TRBJ2-2; tentatively, D is TRBD1 (5 bases). Trimming stripped 1 base from V and 0 bases from J, with 7 bases between. Germline V CDR1 and CDR2: SGHKS, YYEKEE (reference sequence). The CDR3 is 15 residues long. CDR3 bases: TGTGCCAGCAGCTTGACAGGAACGAACACCGGGGAGCTGTTTTTT. The encoded protein is CASSLTGTNTGELFF.

The table lists this clone with a count of one. The genes are TRBV6-1 and TRBJ1-5, with D unresolved. The CDR3 has 13 amino acids. Trimming left V 4 bases short and J 4 bases short, with 8 bases between. Per the germline V gene, CDR1 is MNHNS and CDR2 is SASEGT. The CDR3 protein is CASSAGGNQPQHF. The CDR3 DNA is TGTGCCAGCAGTGCTGGAGGTAATCAGCCCCAGCATTTT.

A single count supports this clone. V is TRBV5-6 and J is TRBJ2-7, with D unresolved. Trimming cost V 0 bases and J 3 bases, with 7 bases left between them. Germline values: CDR1 SGHDT, CDR2 YYEEEE. The CDR3 has 13 amino acids. The CDR3 DNA sequence: TGTGCCAGCAGCTTGGCCACAAGCTACGAGCAGTACTTC. Encoded protein: CASSLATSYEQYF.

A remark on this clone: This specimen includes other DNA sequences encoding the same CDR3. V usage is TRBV28 and J usage is TRBJ1-1, with 7 bases lining up with TRBD1. This CDR3 contains 15 residues. The germline gives CDR1 MDHEN, CDR2 SYDVKM. V lost 6 bases and J lost 4; bases outside the gene matches: 11. Written as DNA, the CDR3 is TGTGCCAGCAGCCCCCACAGGGGAGGCGGCACTGAAGCTTTCTTT. Translation: CASSPHRGGGTEAFF. Full variable domain (rest looked up from reference TRBV28 and TRBJ1-1): DVKVTQSSRYLVKRTGEKVFLECVQDMDHENMFWYRQDPGLGLRLIYFSYDVKMKEKGDIPEGYSVSREKKERFSLILESASTNQTSMYLCASSPHRGGGTEAFFGQGTRLTVV.

J is TRBJ2-1 and V is TRBV19; TRBD2 agrees at 12 bases. The junction had 3 bases not matched to a gene; V was cut back by 3 bases and J by 0 bases. Germline CDR1 is LNHDA and CDR2 is SQIVND (reference sequence). The CDR3 runs 17 residues. CDR3 protein: CASSIPLAGGSYNEQFF. The DNA for the CDR3 is TGTGCCAGTAGTATCCCACTAGCGGGAGGCTCCTACAATGAGCAGTTCTTC. Supplemented by reference TRBV19 and TRBJ2-1, the full variable domain reads DGGITQSPKYLFRKEGQNVTLSCEQNLNHDAMYWYRQDPGQGLRLIYYSQIVNDFQKGDIAEGYSVSREKKESFPLTVTSAQKNPTAFYLCASSIPLAGGSYNEQFFGPGTRLTVL.

This sequence joins TRBV19 and TRBJ2-5; 7 bases align to TRBD1. The J segment lost 5 bases and the V segment lost 6 bases, leaving 6 bases of the junction unmatched. CDR1 and CDR2 from the germline V gene are LNHDA and SQIVND (reference sequence). The CDR3 covers 13 residues. The CDR3 DNA is TGTGCCAGTAGCCCAGGGGGAACGGAGACCCAGTACTTC. Amino acids: CASSPGGTETQYF.

The chain couples TRBV19 to TRBJ2-5, with D possibly matching TRBD1 (6 bases). Germline loops: CDR1 LNHDA, CDR2 SQIVND (reference sequence). V was shortened by 4 bases and J by 7 bases, with 13 bases between the two germline ends. CDR3 length: 13 residues. Here the CDR3 reads CASSKDSWGTQYF. CDR3 coding DNA: TGTGCCAGTAGTAAGGACAGTTGGGGGACCCAGTACTTC.

This clone was seen just once. The V call is TRBV2, the J call TRBJ2-7; D perhaps matches TRBD1 (6 bases). Germline CDR1 is SNHLY and CDR2 is FYNNEI. The CDR3 is 11 residues long. V lost 7 bases and J 9 bases, leaving 13 bases between the germline ends. The CDR3 nucleotides read TGTGCCAGCAACAGGGACGCGGGGCAGTACTTC. Translating it yields CASNRDAGQYF. Full variable domain (missing parts from reference TRBV2 and TRBJ2-7): EPEVTQTPSHQVTQMGQEVILRCVPISNHLYFYWYRQILGQKVEFLVSFYNNEISEKSEIFDDQFSVERPDGSNFTLKIRSTKLEDSAMYFCASNRDAGQYFGPGTRLTVT.

J is TRBJ1-1 and V is TRBV29-1, with a possible D match to TRBD1 (6 bases). The CDR3 loop spans 13 amino acids. The V end was cut by 4 bases, the J end by 7 bases, with 16 bases between. Germline-derived CDR1 and CDR2 are SQVTM and ANQGSEA. Here the CDR3 reads CSVARTALNEAFF. The CDR3 DNA is TGCAGCGTTGCTAGGACAGCACTCAATGAAGCTTTCTTT. The complete variable domain, with remaining parts taken from reference TRBV29-1 and TRBJ1-1, reads SAVISQKPSRDICQRGTSLTIQCQVDSQVTMMFWYRQQPGQSLTLIATANQGSEATYESGFVIDKFPISRPNLTFSTLTVSNMSPEDSSIYLCSVARTALNEAFFGQGTRLTVV.

V is TRBV9 and J is TRBJ2-5; D call uncertain. CDR1 SGDLS and CDR2 YYNGEE come from the germline V gene. The length of the CDR3 is 13 residues. V was cut by 0 bases and J by 3 bases, with 6 bases left in between. The CDR3 DNA is TGTGCCAGCAGCGTAGGGGTAAAAGAGACCCAGTACTTC. Translation: CASSVGVKETQYF.

V is TRBV28 and J is TRBJ2-1; tentatively, D is TRBD1 (6 bases). The CDR3 is 15 residues long. The V end was cut by 6 bases, the J end by 2 bases, with 14 bases between. The germline V gene encodes CDR1 MDHEN and CDR2 SYDVKM. The CDR3: CASSRLGAPYNEQFF. The CDR3 DNA sequence: TGTGCCAGCAGCCGACTGGGGGCCCCCTACAATGAGCAGTTCTTC.

The sample holds one count of this clone. The V and J genes are TRBV5-4 and TRBJ2-6, with 9 bases fitting TRBD1. The CDR3 totals 20 residues. J lost 1 base, V lost 4 bases, and 15 bases had no gene match. The V gene's germline CDR1 is SGHNT and CDR2 YYREEE (reference sequence). The CDR3 DNA is TGTGCCAGCAGCCCACGCAGCTGGGGGACAGGGAGGTCTGGGGCCAACGTCCTGACTTTC. Residues: CASSPRSWGTGRSGANVLTF. Full variable domain (outside the CDR3, taken from reference TRBV5-4 and TRBJ2-6): ETGVTQSPTHLIKTRGQQVTLRCSSQSGHNTVSWYQQALGQGPQFIFQYYREEENGRGNFPPRFSGLQFPNYSSELNVNALELDDSALYLCASSPRSWGTGRSGANVLTFGAGSRLTVL.

The V call is TRBV5-1, the J call TRBJ2-3; the match to TRBD2 covers 8 bases. V lost 3 bases and J lost 2; bases outside the gene matches: 5. There are 15 residues in the CDR3. The germline gives CDR1 SGHRS, CDR2 YFSETQ. CDR3 sequence: CASSWSGRATDTQYF. CDR3 bases: TGCGCCAGCAGCTGGTCCGGGAGGGCCACAGATACGCAGTATTTT. Based on the CDR3 plus reference TRBV5-1 and TRBJ2-3, the full variable domain is KAGVTQTPRYLIKTRGQQVTLSCSPISGHRSVSWYQQTPGQGLQFLFEYFSETQRNKGNFPGRFSGRQFSNSRSEMNVSTLELGDSALYLCASSWSGRATDTQYFGPGTRLTVL.

This clone was seen just once. The DNA for the CDR3 is TGTGCCAGCAGGAGGGACGGCAACACCGGGGAGCTGTTTTTT. It encodes CASRRDGNTGELFF. The chain recombines TRBV6-1 with TRBJ2-2; either TRBD1 or TRBD2 may supply D (5 bases each). CDR1 is MNHNS and CDR2 is SASEGT in the germline V gene. The V and J ends lost 6 bases and 2 bases respectively, with 10 bases between them. CDR3 length: 14 residues.

V and J are TRBV7-9 and TRBJ1-1, with D unclear. The germline V gene has CDR1 SEHNR and CDR2 FQNEAQ (reference sequence). This CDR3 spans 13 amino acids. Trimming removed 4 bases at V and 2 bases at J, with 8 bases between. DNA of the CDR3: TGTGCCAGCAGCTCTCTAATCAACACTGAAGCTTTCTTT. This encodes CASSSLINTEAFF.

The chain is built from TRBV30 and TRBJ1-3; weak D call: TRBD1 (5 bases). Germline assignment: CDR1 GTSNPN and CDR2 SVGIG (reference sequence). The CDR3 extends over 16 amino acids. V was trimmed by 1 base and J by 0 bases, leaving 13 bases between them. CDR3 bases: TGTGCCTGGAGTGGCCCTAACAGGTTCTCTGGAAACACCATATATTTT. It encodes CAWSGPNRFSGNTIYF.

The chain carries TRBV2 and TRBJ1-1; TRBD1 agrees at 7 bases. The V gene end was trimmed by 1 base and the J gene end by 11 bases; junction bases not matched to a gene: 13. CDR3 length equals 15 residues. Germline CDR1 and CDR2: SNHLY and FYNNEI. The CDR3, as DNA: TGTGCCAGCAGTGAAGTGGAGACAGGGAGAGGGCGGGCTTTCTTT. This encodes CASSEVETGRGRAFF.

The chain is built from TRBV23-1 and TRBJ1-4, with D uncertain. TRBV23-1 qualifies as an ORF whose function is uncertain. V dropped 0 bases and J dropped 4 bases, with 9 bases sitting between them. The CDR3 runs 15 residues. The CDR3 DNA reads TGCGCCAGCAGTCAATCATCTACCTGTAATGAAAAACTGTTTTTT. Translation: CASSQSSTCNEKLFF.

The chain combines TRBV10-3 with TRBJ2-7; the match to TRBD2 covers 8 bases. The CDR3 totals 13 residues. J gave up 3 bases and V 10 bases, and 8 bases lay outside the gene matches. The germline CDR1 and CDR2 sequences are ENHRY and SYGVKD. The CDR3 sequence: CATGGGPLYEQYF. For the CDR3, the DNA is TGTGCCACCGGGGGGGGTCCGCTCTACGAGCAGTACTTC.

The J gene is TRBJ2-3, the V gene TRBV19; 7 nucleotides align to TRBD2. The ends lost 5 bases at V and 1 base at J; junction bases unmatched: 21. CDR1 is LNHDA, CDR2 SQIVND, per germline (reference sequence). This CDR3 is built from 20 residues. As DNA, the CDR3 is TGTGCCAGTAGTCCCCTGGGGGGGAGGTTTGGGACGGGCCGCACAGATACGCAGTATTTT. It encodes CASSPLGGRFGTGRTDTQYF. The variable domain in full, with the rest retrieved from reference TRBV19 and TRBJ2-3, is DGGITQSPKYLFRKEGQNVTLSCEQNLNHDAMYWYRQDPGQGLRLIYYSQIVNDFQKGDIAEGYSVSREKKESFPLTVTSAQKNPTAFYLCASSPLGGRFGTGRTDTQYFGPGTRLTVL.

The rearrangement uses TRBV27 and TRBJ1-2, with a weak D call TRBD1 (6 bases). The CDR3 consists of 13 residues. Trimming removed 5 bases at V and 8 bases at J, with 15 bases between. Germline values: CDR1 MNHEY, CDR2 SMNVEV (reference sequence). The DNA of the CDR3 is TGTGCCAGCAGTCCCAACAGGGAGAGGGGCTACACCTTC. It translates to CASSPNRERGYTF.